The source of this T cell receptor beta chain is a study of cytomegalovirus exposure and HLA in healthy donors. On the study more broadly: In an earlier analysis, almost 120 million unique TCR beta sequences were found from about 180 million T cells.

Study findings and constraints: In a later analysis, V- and J-gene trimming of beta chains associated with a DCLRE1C missense variant, replicated independently. It is likely that the observed cluster of highly shared sequence variants was a sequencing artifact.

Germline lookup yields CDR1 SGHVS and CDR2 FNYEAQ. Losses at the gene ends were 2 bases for V and 1 base for J; bases not matched to a gene: 13. The CDR3 covers 19 residues. 60 Vbeta and 13 Jbeta primers were used in PCR. Some clones are missing from TCRdb's copy, which holds only in-frame ones; the method was immunoSEQ multiplex PCR. This table holds around 200,000 clones, 60% to 80% found once. This clone has just a few counts. Its antigen is currently unknown. The chain couples TRBV7-6 to TRBJ2-3; 9 nucleotides agree with TRBD2. Source material: PBMCs. This sequence was found in a woman between 18 and 29 years old in good health and CMV-seronegative. CDR3: CASSLIVTAGGPGTDTQYF. CDR3 nucleotide sequence: TGTGCCAGCAGCTTAATAGTTACCGCGGGGGGGCCGGGCACAGATACGCAGTATTTT.